Reported below is one T cell receptor (beta chain). Its antigen is not yet known. It has no much larger one-base neighbor in the sample; base qualities were not kept. Amplification of TCR beta CDR3 regions was carried out from RNA transcripts. The first round of RT-PCR for the TCR CDR3 was performed with the HTBI primer set and the Qiagen OneStep RT-PCR kit. Libraries were constructed in a second round of multiplex PCR, after which size selection and purification were performed. The libraries were sequenced on an Illumina HiSeq2000 using paired-end 100 bp reads. In the source study's methods: Raw data were processed with SOAPnuke, discarding reads with adapters, uncalled bases, mean Phred below 15, or no exact constant-primer or identifier match. COPE v1.2.5 was used to merge the high-quality paired reads, and each unique nucleotide sequence was defined as a clonotype. Clonotypes were aligned to IMGT TRBV, TRBD and TRBJ reference segments using MiTCR v1.1. Analysis was restricted to V-J combinations with a frequency above 0.0001, which covered roughly 99% of repertoires. A TCS score was defined as the ratio of F50 (clonal expansion) to E x V (chaos), with BLOSUM62-based TCRdist applied between CDR3 peptides within each V-J. Welch's t-statistics and random forest reduced just over 500 V-J features to around 14, which were used in a naive Bayes classifier (R e1071). The public reads were reprocessed in TCRdb via fastp at Q25 and MiXCR, keeping in-frame beta chains. Entries that share a CDR3 protein sequence are merged under the most common genes and DNA. Clone size and V and J calls follow TCRdb, not the original study. The sample data list around 690,000 distinct CDR3 sequences, and around a sixth of these were observed just once. The top ten clonotypes cover about 16% of the sample.

Between the V and J ends, shortened by 8 bases and 2 bases respectively, the junction contains 11 bases. Per the germline V gene, LGHNA is the CDR1 and YSLEER is the CDR2. Its CDR3 holds 13 amino acids, cysteine through phenylalanine. The CDR3 DNA has 39 bases and is translated from base 1. The entry originates in a study of T cells in Graves' hyperthyroidism and ophthalmopathy (dated by TCRdb to between 2018 and 2021). About the investigation overall: Peripheral blood samples were taken at the time of initial diagnosis, prior to any treatment. To identify TCR V-J signatures that set the groups apart, the researchers used a discovery cohort of 90 to 100 patients, made up of 40 to 45 with Graves' ophthalmopathy and about 55 with stable Graves' hyperthyroidism. Whether ophthalmopathy could be predicted prospectively was tested in an independent validation cohort made up of under 20 hyperthyroidism patients plus 17 patients who later progressed to ophthalmopathy. The 100 or so discovery patients were divided at random into training and test sets in a 7:3 ratio. Thyroid tissue and blood T-cell repertoires from about 6 Graves' hyperthyroidism patients were also compared in the study. After sampling, hyperthyroidism patients received methimazole starting at 30 mg daily, and ophthalmopathy patients received high-dose intravenous methylprednisolone. The paper reports TCR Vbeta CDR3 sequencing of 130 to 150 peripheral blood samples: under 45 ophthalmopathy, about 75 hyperthyroidism and approximately 17 progressor patients.

Paper-wide results and their limitations: A 13 V-J signature model separated ophthalmopathy from stable hyperthyroidism, with 87.88% sensitivity and 81.08% specificity in cross-validation and 80%/75% in testing. Most expanded thyroid clonotypes (frequency above 0.001) were also detected in blood, suggesting blood repertoires may reflect thyroid immune responses. Sample size was not statistically predetermined, and investigators were not blinded to group allocation. During validation, the model predicted progression to ophthalmopathy a median of around six months ahead of onset, with around 71% sensitivity and 72.22% specificity.

Stable Graves' hyperthyroidism was defined as the absence of progression to ophthalmopathy over 18 months of follow-up. Hyperthyroidism patients were newly diagnosed, with disease duration under 2 months, and aged 18 to 65 years. Exclusion was applied to patients with uncontrolled infections, other autoimmune diseases, pregnancy or lactation. Diagnoses relied on clinical symptoms, serum thyroxine and TRAb, thyroid ultrasound and orbital computed tomography. PBMCs were isolated from about 10 ml of fresh peripheral blood by Ficoll-Paque density gradient centrifugation. Trizol reagent was used to extract total RNA, and RNA quality was then checked on an Agilent 2100 Bioanalyzer.

This receptor was identified in a man aged 50 to 60 with Graves' hyperthyroidism. Specimen: blood. Recombination joined TRBV4-3 with TRBJ2-3; tentative D gene TRBD2, with 6 bases matching. For the CDR3, the sequence is CASSRGDTDTQYF. Read as DNA, the sequence is TGCGCCAGCTCCCGCGGGGACACAGATACGCAGTATTTT.